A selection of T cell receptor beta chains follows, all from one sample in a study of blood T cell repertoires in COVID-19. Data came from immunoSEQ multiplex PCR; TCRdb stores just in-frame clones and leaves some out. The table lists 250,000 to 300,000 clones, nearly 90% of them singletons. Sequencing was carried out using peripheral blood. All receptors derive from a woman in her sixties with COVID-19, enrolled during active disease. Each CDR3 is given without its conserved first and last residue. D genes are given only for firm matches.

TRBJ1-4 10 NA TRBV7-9 ASSLAIEKLF
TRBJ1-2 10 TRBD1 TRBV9 ASSDRGYGYT
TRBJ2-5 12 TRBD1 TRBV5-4 ASSLGQGQETQY
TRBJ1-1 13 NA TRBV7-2 ASSSGHIMNTEAF
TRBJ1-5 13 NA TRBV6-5 ASSPGGAVGQPQH
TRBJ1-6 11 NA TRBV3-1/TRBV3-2 ASSQDEGTPLH
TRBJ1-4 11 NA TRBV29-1 SGVGGGGEKLF
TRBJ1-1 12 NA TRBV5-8 ASSSQPLNTEAF
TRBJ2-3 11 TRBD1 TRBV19 ASMARGLGTQY
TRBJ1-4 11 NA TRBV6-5 ASRAPNVEKLF
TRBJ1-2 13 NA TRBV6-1 ASSDRAQGIYGYT
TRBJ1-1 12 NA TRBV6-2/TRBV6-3 ASSYPRQNTEAF
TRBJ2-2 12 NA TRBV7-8 ASSLKRGTGELF
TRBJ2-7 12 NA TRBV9 ASSVEDSSYEQY
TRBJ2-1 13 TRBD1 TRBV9 ASSVDGTGVNEQF
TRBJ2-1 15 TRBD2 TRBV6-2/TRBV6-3 ASSLSGTSGGPNEQF
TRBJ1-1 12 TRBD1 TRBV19 ASSIQGAVTEAF
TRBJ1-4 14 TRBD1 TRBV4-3 ASSQDPTGDNEKLF
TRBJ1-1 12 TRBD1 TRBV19 ASSRDRGNTEAF
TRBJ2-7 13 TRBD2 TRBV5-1 ASSETGTSGVEQY
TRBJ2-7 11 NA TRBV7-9 ASSLAGPPEQY
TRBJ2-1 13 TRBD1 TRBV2 ASWSGQGIYNEQF
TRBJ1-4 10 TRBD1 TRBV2 ASSKDREGMF
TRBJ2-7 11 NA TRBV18 ASSPGGRYEQY
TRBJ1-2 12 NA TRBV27 ASSSDRTLYGYT
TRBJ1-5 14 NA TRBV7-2 ASSLGTGSRNQPQH
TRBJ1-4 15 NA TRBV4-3 ASSLGGAGLGNEKLF
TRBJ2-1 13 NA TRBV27 ASKVGGPSYNEQF
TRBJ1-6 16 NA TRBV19 ASSILGRPTRHNSPLH
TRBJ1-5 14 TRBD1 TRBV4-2 ASSQEGGRGNQPQH
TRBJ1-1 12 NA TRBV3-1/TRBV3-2 ASSQEGGGTEAF
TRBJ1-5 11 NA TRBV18 ASSPGGDQPQH
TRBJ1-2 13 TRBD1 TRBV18 ASSPSGQALGGYT
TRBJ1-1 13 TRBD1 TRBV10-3 AISMGQGENTEAF
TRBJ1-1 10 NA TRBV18 ASSQVRAEAF
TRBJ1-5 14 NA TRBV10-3 AISPTSGTSNQPQH
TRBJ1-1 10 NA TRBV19 ASTSSQGEAF
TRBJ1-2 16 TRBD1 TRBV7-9 ASSRNPGQGQANYGYT
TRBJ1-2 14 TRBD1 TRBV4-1 ASSQGIAGGIYGYT
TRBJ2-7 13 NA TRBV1 TSSQEGGGSYEQY
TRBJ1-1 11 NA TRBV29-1 SVEAGGGTEAF
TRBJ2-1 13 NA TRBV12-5 ASGLRPSLSNEQF
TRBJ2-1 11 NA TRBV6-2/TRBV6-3 ASSYNSYNEQF